This note documents a single T cell receptor beta chain sequence. Its antigen is as yet unknown. This sample is part of a study of shared clonotypes between healthy human individuals. About the study: Each donor had three CD4 naive, three CD4 memory, two CD8 naive and one CD8 memory plate.

General study findings and limits: Having only a few donors restricted how much genetic and exposure-history diversity was captured.

In the original workflow: ImmunoSEQ output held junction-only sequences without quality scores, so filtering differed. Assay: immunoSEQ multiplex PCR; the TCRdb copy retains only in-frame clones and omits some. V and J calls and clone size are as listed in that table; D and trimming were resolved from the DNA. The sample shows more than 500,000 clones, around 96% of them seen only once. Naive-designated CD8 cells lacked CD45RO, were positively enriched for CCR7, and omitted terminally differentiated effector memory CD45RA+ cells. The study enrolled healthy HIV-negative adults without recent acute infections or vaccinations as donors. The CDR3 has 11 residues. Per germline, CDR1 SEHNR and CDR2 FQNEAQ (reference sequence). V shed 5 bases and J shed 6 bases, with 4 bases lying between them.

This chain links TRBV7-9 with TRBJ2-2; D remains unclear. This TCR was sampled from a woman in her thirties in good health. Sequenced sample: naive CD8+ T cells sorted from blood. CDR3 in amino acids: CASSPPGELFF. CDR3 bases: TGTGCCAGCAGCCCCCCCGGGGAGCTGTTTTTT.